The rows below give T cell receptor beta chains drawn from one sample of a study of cytomegalovirus exposure and HLA in healthy donors. The assay was immunoSEQ multiplex PCR, and TCRdb's table has in-frame clones only and misses some. Among roughly 98,000 clones listed, more than 60% were seen once. Input material: PBMCs. All receptors derive from a man in his fifties in good health and CMV-seronegative. Each CDR3 is given with its conserved first and last residue. The order of the fields is CDR3 length, J gene, clone size, D gene, V gene, CDR3 protein, CDR3 DNA. A D gene is named only where the DNA matches it firmly. The listing skips clone size in some rows; elsewhere it reads once, few, many or a size class.

CDR3 length: 17
J gene: TRBJ1-4
clone size: .
D gene: .
V gene: TRBV4-2
CDR3 protein: CASSQPSVGSNNEKLFF
CDR3 DNA: TGTGCCAGCAGCCAACCGTCAGTCGGGAGTAACAATGAAAAACTGTTTTTT

CDR3 length: 15
J gene: TRBJ2-7
clone size: .
D gene: TRBD2
V gene: TRBV2
CDR3 protein: CASSELRETTYEQYF
CDR3 DNA: TGTGCCAGCAGTGAATTGCGGGAGACCACCTACGAGCAGTACTTC

CDR3 length: 14
J gene: TRBJ2-5
clone size: .
D gene: .
V gene: TRBV28
CDR3 protein: CASSSPTGRETQYF
CDR3 DNA: TGTGCCAGCAGTTCCCCGACAGGGAGGGAGACCCAGTACTTC

CDR3 length: 12
J gene: TRBJ2-2
clone size: .
D gene: .
V gene: TRBV28
CDR3 protein: CASDSNTGELFF
CDR3 DNA: TGTGCCAGCGACTCGAACACCGGGGAGCTGTTTTTT

CDR3 length: 18
J gene: TRBJ1-5
clone size: .
D gene: .
V gene: TRBV5-1
CDR3 protein: CASSLGWGPGRSNQPQHF
CDR3 DNA: TGCGCCAGCAGCTTGGGTTGGGGCCCCGGAAGGAGCAATCAGCCCCAGCATTTT

CDR3 length: 17
J gene: TRBJ2-1
clone size: .
D gene: .
V gene: TRBV10-3
CDR3 protein: CAISESLIMRIYNEQFF
CDR3 DNA: TGTGCCATCAGTGAGTCCTTGATCATGCGGATCTACAATGAGCAGTTCTTC

CDR3 length: 14
J gene: TRBJ2-7
clone size: .
D gene: .
V gene: TRBV5-1
CDR3 protein: CASSLPDRGLEQYF
CDR3 DNA: TGCGCCAGCAGCTTACCAGACCGGGGTCTCGAGCAGTACTTC

CDR3 length: 12
J gene: TRBJ2-7
clone size: .
D gene: .
V gene: TRBV6-5
CDR3 protein: CASGQANYEQYF
CDR3 DNA: TGTGCCAGCGGTCAGGCGAACTACGAGCAGTACTTC

CDR3 length: 13
J gene: TRBJ1-1
clone size: .
D gene: TRBD1
V gene: TRBV6-5
CDR3 protein: CASSYTGGAEAFF
CDR3 DNA: TGTGCCAGCAGTTACACAGGGGGAGCTGAAGCTTTCTTT

CDR3 length: 15
J gene: TRBJ1-3
clone size: .
D gene: TRBD1
V gene: TRBV4-1
CDR3 protein: CASSQNRGEGNTIYF
CDR3 DNA: TGTGCCAGCAGCCAGAACAGGGGTGAAGGAAACACCATATATTTT

CDR3 length: 17
J gene: TRBJ2-2
clone size: .
D gene: .
V gene: TRBV27
CDR3 protein: CASSFRQNPTNTGELFF
CDR3 DNA: TGTGCCAGCAGTTTCCGACAGAACCCTACGAACACCGGGGAGCTGTTTTTT

CDR3 length: 15
J gene: TRBJ2-2
clone size: .
D gene: .
V gene: TRBV19
CDR3 protein: CASSAWTENTGELFF
CDR3 DNA: TGTGCCAGTAGTGCGTGGACAGAGAACACCGGGGAGCTGTTTTTT

CDR3 length: 12
J gene: TRBJ2-2
clone size: few
D gene: .
V gene: TRBV10-3
CDR3 protein: CAIKVDRGELFF
CDR3 DNA: TGTGCCATCAAGGTTGACAGGGGGGAGCTGTTTTTT

CDR3 length: 14
J gene: TRBJ2-2
clone size: .
D gene: TRBD1
V gene: TRBV7-2
CDR3 protein: CASSLTGGGGELFF
CDR3 DNA: TGTGCCAGCAGCTTAACAGGGGGCGGCGGGGAGCTGTTTTTT

CDR3 length: 18
J gene: TRBJ1-6
clone size: .
D gene: .
V gene: TRBV28
CDR3 protein: CASSLSTGLGSYNSPLHF
CDR3 DNA: TGTGCCAGCAGTTTGAGCACTGGGCTCGGCTCCTATAATTCACCCCTCCACTTT

CDR3 length: 13
J gene: TRBJ2-1
clone size: .
D gene: .
V gene: TRBV6-4
CDR3 protein: CASSREMDNEQFF
CDR3 DNA: TGTGCCAGCAGTCGGGAGATGGACAATGAGCAGTTCTTC

CDR3 length: 15
J gene: TRBJ1-4
clone size: once
D gene: TRBD1
V gene: TRBV30
CDR3 protein: CAWSAGQGINEKLFF
CDR3 DNA: TGTGCCTGGAGCGCCGGACAGGGCATTAATGAAAAACTGTTTTTT

CDR3 length: 14
J gene: TRBJ1-5
clone size: .
D gene: .
V gene: TRBV10-3
CDR3 protein: CAISERGAMQPQHF
CDR3 DNA: TGTGCCATCAGTGAGCGGGGGGCGATGCAGCCCCAGCATTTT

CDR3 length: 14
J gene: TRBJ1-2
clone size: few
D gene: TRBD1
V gene: TRBV6-1
CDR3 protein: CASSDAGQDYGYTF
CDR3 DNA: TGTGCCAGCAGTGACGCCGGACAGGACTATGGCTACACCTTC

CDR3 length: 13
J gene: TRBJ1-4
clone size: .
D gene: .
V gene: TRBV7-9
CDR3 protein: CASSLGRGEKLFF
CDR3 DNA: TGTGCCAGCAGCTTAGGGAGGGGTGAAAAACTGTTTTTT

CDR3 length: 14
J gene: TRBJ1-1
clone size: few
D gene: .
V gene: TRBV29-1
CDR3 protein: CSVAGQRMNTEAFF
CDR3 DNA: TGCAGCGTTGCGGGACAACGGATGAACACTGAAGCTTTCTTT

CDR3 length: 16
J gene: TRBJ2-7
clone size: .
D gene: .
V gene: TRBV7-2
CDR3 protein: CASSLGGGVSPYEQYF
CDR3 DNA: TGTGCCAGCAGCTTAGGGGGCGGAGTCTCCCCCTACGAGCAGTACTTC

CDR3 length: 12
J gene: TRBJ1-5
clone size: .
D gene: .
V gene: TRBV7-9
CDR3 protein: CSSRAGELPQHF
CDR3 DNA: TGTTCCAGCAGAGCCGGGGAATTGCCCCAGCATTTT

CDR3 length: 15
J gene: TRBJ2-7
clone size: .
D gene: TRBD2
V gene: TRBV2
CDR3 protein: CASSVTSGKVYEQYF
CDR3 DNA: TGTGCCAGCAGTGTTACTAGCGGAAAAGTCTACGAGCAGTACTTC

CDR3 length: 16
J gene: TRBJ2-7
clone size: .
D gene: TRBD2
V gene: TRBV9
CDR3 protein: CASSPRLAGGNYEQYF
CDR3 DNA: TGTGCCAGCAGCCCCCGACTAGCGGGAGGGAACTACGAGCAGTACTTC

CDR3 length: 16
J gene: TRBJ2-2
clone size: .
D gene: .
V gene: TRBV5-1
CDR3 protein: CASSFPGTRNTGELFF
CDR3 DNA: TGCGCCAGCAGTTTCCCCGGGACTCGGAACACCGGGGAGCTGTTTTTT

CDR3 length: 14
J gene: TRBJ2-5
clone size: once
D gene: TRBD2
V gene: TRBV5-8
CDR3 protein: CASRKDPAGWTQYF
CDR3 DNA: TGTGCCAGCAGAAAAGACCCAGCGGGGTGGACCCAGTACTTC

CDR3 length: 17
J gene: TRBJ2-1
clone size: .
D gene: TRBD2
V gene: TRBV29-1
CDR3 protein: CSVAGTSDVPDYNEQFF
CDR3 DNA: TGCAGCGTCGCCGGGACTAGCGACGTCCCGGATTACAATGAGCAGTTCTTC

CDR3 length: 17
J gene: TRBJ2-1
clone size: .
D gene: TRBD1
V gene: TRBV27
CDR3 protein: CASSFQREVGTGNEQFF
CDR3 DNA: TGTGCCAGCAGTTTCCAAAGAGAGGTCGGGACAGGCAATGAGCAGTTCTTC

CDR3 length: 17
J gene: TRBJ1-5
clone size: .
D gene: .
V gene: TRBV12-2
CDR3 protein: CASRPRGRGPCNQPQHF
CDR3 DNA: TGTGCAAGTCGCCCCAGGGGTAGGGGGCCTTGCAATCAGCCCCAGCATTTT

CDR3 length: 13
J gene: TRBJ2-1
clone size: .
D gene: .
V gene: TRBV2
CDR3 protein: CASSVTPGDEQFF
CDR3 DNA: TGTGCCAGCAGCGTTACTCCAGGGGATGAGCAGTTCTTC

CDR3 length: 13
J gene: TRBJ1-6
clone size: .
D gene: .
V gene: TRBV27
CDR3 protein: CASSDTSASPLHF
CDR3 DNA: TGTGCCAGCTCGGACACCAGCGCTTCACCCCTCCACTTT

CDR3 length: 14
J gene: TRBJ1-1
clone size: .
D gene: .
V gene: TRBV6-1
CDR3 protein: CASRIQTGNTEAFF
CDR3 DNA: TGTGCCAGCAGGATTCAGACAGGAAACACTGAAGCTTTCTTT

CDR3 length: 15
J gene: TRBJ2-5
clone size: few
D gene: TRBD2
V gene: TRBV5-5
CDR3 protein: CASSLSSGPGETQYF
CDR3 DNA: TGTGCCAGCAGCTTGTCTAGCGGCCCTGGGGAGACCCAGTACTTC

CDR3 length: 13
J gene: TRBJ1-1
clone size: .
D gene: TRBD1
V gene: TRBV7-9
CDR3 protein: CASSWDRATEAFF
CDR3 DNA: TGTGCCAGCAGCTGGGACAGGGCAACTGAAGCTTTCTTT

CDR3 length: 15
J gene: TRBJ1-2
clone size: .
D gene: TRBD1
V gene: TRBV19
CDR3 protein: CASSIGTGGGYGYTF
CDR3 DNA: TGTGCCAGTAGTATAGGCACAGGGGGAGGCTATGGCTACACCTTC

CDR3 length: 13
J gene: TRBJ2-3
clone size: once
D gene: TRBD2
V gene: TRBV10-1
CDR3 protein: CASSVASGTLQYF
CDR3 DNA: TGCGCCAGCAGTGTGGCTAGCGGGACTCTCCAGTATTTT

CDR3 length: 16
J gene: TRBJ1-2
clone size: .
D gene: .
V gene: TRBV7-9
CDR3 protein: CASSFQPGATNYGYTF
CDR3 DNA: TGTGCCAGCAGCTTCCAACCGGGAGCAACTAACTATGGCTACACCTTC

CDR3 length: 16
J gene: TRBJ2-5
clone size: .
D gene: .
V gene: TRBV7-3
CDR3 protein: CASSLSRALGEETQYF
CDR3 DNA: TGTGCCAGCAGCTTAAGTCGCGCCCTGGGCGAAGAGACCCAGTACTTC

CDR3 length: 14
J gene: TRBJ1-2
clone size: .
D gene: .
V gene: TRBV5-5
CDR3 protein: CASSLSPGPYGYIF
CDR3 DNA: TGTGCCAGCAGCTTGAGTCCAGGGCCCTATGGCTACATCTTC

CDR3 length: 15
J gene: TRBJ2-7
clone size: .
D gene: .
V gene: TRBV5-5
CDR3 protein: CASSLGGGGFYEQYF
CDR3 DNA: TGTGCCAGCAGCTTGGGAGGGGGTGGGTTCTACGAGCAGTACTTC

CDR3 length: 13
J gene: TRBJ2-1
clone size: .
D gene: .
V gene: TRBV6-4
CDR3 protein: CASSINLDNEQFF
CDR3 DNA: TGTGCCAGCAGTATAAATCTAGACAATGAGCAGTTCTTC

CDR3 length: 17
J gene: TRBJ1-3
clone size: .
D gene: TRBD1
V gene: TRBV7-9
CDR3 protein: CSSSLRRQGNSGNTIYF
CDR3 DNA: TGTTCCAGCAGCTTAAGGAGACAGGGGAACTCTGGAAACACCATATATTTT

CDR3 length: 12
J gene: TRBJ2-2
clone size: few
D gene: TRBD2
V gene: TRBV5-6
CDR3 protein: CASSRGVGELFF
CDR3 DNA: TGTGCCAGCAGCCGGGGGGTCGGGGAGCTGTTTTTT

CDR3 length: 12
J gene: TRBJ2-7
clone size: .
D gene: .
V gene: TRBV14
CDR3 protein: CASSPVADEQYF
CDR3 DNA: TGTGCCAGCAGCCCCGTGGCCGACGAGCAGTACTTC

CDR3 length: 17
J gene: TRBJ2-7
clone size: .
D gene: TRBD2
V gene: TRBV9
CDR3 protein: CASSFRVSGGYLHEQYF
CDR3 DNA: TGTGCCAGCAGCTTCAGGGTTAGCGGGGGATACCTCCACGAGCAGTACTTC